One and the same sample provided the 32 T cell receptor beta chains below, sequenced in a study of blood T cell repertoires in COVID-19. Assay used: immunoSEQ multiplex PCR; TCRdb lists only in-frame clones, some missing. This table holds tens of thousands of clones, 80% to 85% found once. Source material: peripheral blood. The receptors were sampled from a man aged 55 to 69 with acute or convalescent COVID-19.

This clone was seen a few times. The V gene is TRBV6-5, the J gene TRBJ1-5; D ambiguous. With 6 bases removed from V and 0 bases from J, the gap between germline ends came to 12 bases. Germline lookup yields CDR1 MNHEY and CDR2 SVGAGI. CDR3 length: 15 amino acids. The CDR3 reads CASSIDGDSNQPQHF. CDR3 DNA: TGTGCCAGCAGCATCGACGGAGATAGCAATCAGCCCCAGCATTTT.

The J gene is TRBJ2-5, the V gene TRBV4-1; weak D call: TRBD2 (6 bases). V was cut by 4 bases and J by 5 bases, with 20 bases left in between. Per germline, CDR1 MGHRA and CDR2 YSYEKL. This CDR3 comprises 16 residues. The CDR3 region is CASSPLPLRAGETQYF. The DNA of the CDR3 is TGCGCCAGCAGCCCCCTCCCTCTGAGAGCGGGTGAGACCCAGTACTTC.

The chain has TRBV5-1 and TRBJ1-1; 7 bases fit TRBD1. The CDR3 length is 16 residues. The V gene end was trimmed by 1 base and the J gene end by 3 bases; junction bases not matched to a gene: 9. Germline CDR1 and CDR2: SGHRS and YFSETQ. In DNA, the CDR3 is TGCGCCAGCAGCTTGACCGATACAGGGACAGACACTGAAGCTTTCTTT. Residues: CASSLTDTGTDTEAFF.

This clone appeared once. The CDR3 region has the DNA TGTGCCAGCAGGACGGGGGTAGGCGAGCAGTACTTC. Amino acids: CASRTGVGEQYF. The chain combines TRBV6-5 with TRBJ2-7, with D maybe TRBD2 (6 bases). V was trimmed by 6 bases and J by 6 bases, leaving 12 bases between them. This CDR3 spans 12 amino acids. Germline V CDR1 and CDR2: MNHEY, SVGAGI.

The chain joins TRBV10-3 to TRBJ1-3, with D possibly being TRBD1 (5 bases). The CDR3 extends over 13 amino acids. V was shortened by 6 bases and J by 5 bases, with 11 bases between the two germline ends. Germline CDR1 ENHRY, CDR2 SYGVKD. For the CDR3, the DNA is TGTGCCATCAGGGGGCAGGAGAGAAACACCATATATTTT. Protein: CAIRGQERNTIYF.

The chain uses TRBV5-1 and TRBJ1-1, with D perhaps matching TRBD1 (6 bases). Germline V gene lookup returns CDR1 SGHRS and CDR2 YFSETQ. Trimming stripped 4 bases from V and 5 bases from J, with 15 bases between. This CDR3 comprises 14 residues. CDR3: CASSLDGGATEAFF. The CDR3 region has the DNA TGCGCCAGCAGCCTCGATGGGGGGGCGACTGAAGCTTTCTTT.

The chain links TRBV4-3 to TRBJ1-4, with TRBD1 identical over 10 bases. There are 20 residues in the CDR3. J gave up 8 bases and V 1 base, and 19 bases lay outside the gene matches. Germline V gene sequence: CDR1 LGHNA, CDR2 YSLEER. CDR3 sequence: CASSQATAEEPGQGWEKLFF. As DNA, the CDR3 is TGCGCCAGCAGCCAAGCTACGGCCGAGGAACCGGGACAGGGGTGGGAAAAACTGTTTTTT.

The chain recombines TRBV19 with TRBJ1-1; TRBD1 aligns across 10 bases. Looked up from germline, CDR1 is LNHDA and CDR2 is SQIVND (reference sequence). The CDR3 runs 17 residues. V lost 4 bases to trimming and J lost 1 base; unmatched junction nucleotides: 9. The CDR3, as DNA: TGTGCCAGTAGTAGGTTGGGGACAGGGGTCCGGAACACTGAAGCTTTCTTT. It is translated as CASSRLGTGVRNTEAFF.

The chain combines TRBV9 with TRBJ2-3; 9 bases match TRBD1. J was trimmed by 2 bases and V by 0 bases; bases with no gene match: 13. The CDR3 contains 19 residues. The germline V gene encodes CDR1 SGDLS and CDR2 YYNGEE. CDR3 in amino acids: CASSVVAGQGNLHTDTQYF. The DNA of the CDR3 is TGTGCCAGCAGCGTAGTAGCCGGACAGGGGAATTTGCACACAGATACGCAGTATTTT.

The chain employs TRBV19 and TRBJ2-6, with D unclear. The ends were cut back, 5 bases at V and 2 bases at J, with 13 bases in the middle. CDR1 LNHDA and CDR2 SQIVND come from the germline V gene (reference sequence). This CDR3 is 16 amino acids long. The CDR3 DNA reads as TGTGCCAGTAGTTTATTACAGTTCCCTGGGGCCAACGTCCTGACTTTC. Encoded protein: CASSLLQFPGANVLTF.

This chain links TRBV20-1 with TRBJ1-2; D not resolved. V was pared by 3 bases and J by 7 bases, with 18 bases between. The V gene's germline CDR1 is DFQATT and CDR2 SNEGSKA (reference sequence). The CDR3 consists of 14 residues. The CDR3 here is CSASLGSGLFGYTF. CDR3 bases: TGCAGTGCTAGTCTCGGATCAGGTTTATTTGGCTACACCTTC.

The chain has TRBV5-1 and TRBJ2-5; 9 positions match TRBD1. The CDR3 length is 16 residues. Trimming at V came to 4 bases and at J to 5 bases, leaving 12 bases not matched to a gene. Germline assignment: CDR1 SGHRS and CDR2 YFSETQ. The CDR3 region is CASSTITGGALETQYF. The CDR3 DNA follows: TGCGCCAGCAGCACCATTACAGGGGGCGCGTTGGAGACCCAGTACTTC.

This clone was seen a few times. V is TRBV7-8 and J is TRBJ2-1; 9 nucleotides line up with TRBD2. Germline V gene sequence: CDR1 SGHVS, CDR2 FQNEAQ. Trimming removed 1 base from V and 7 bases from J; junction bases left unmatched: 11. The CDR3 consists of 17 residues. CDR3 region: CASSLVRFSGGRNEQFF. Here the CDR3 DNA reads TGTGCCAGCAGCTTAGTTCGGTTTAGCGGGGGTCGGAATGAGCAGTTCTTC.

Only a few counts were recorded for this clone. The genes are TRBV12-5 and TRBJ2-7; the match to TRBD1 covers 8 bases. The germline V gene encodes CDR1 LGHNT and CDR2 FRNRAP. This CDR3 comprises 17 residues. The V and J ends lost 2 bases and 4 bases, in that order; junction bases with no gene match: 13. In nucleotides, the CDR3 is TGTGCTAGTGGTTTGCCGATACCGGACAGGGTGAGTTACGAGCAGTACTTC. It encodes CASGLPIPDRVSYEQYF.

The V call is TRBV7-2, the J call TRBJ1-6, with TRBD1 as a possible D gene (6 bases). The germline V gene has CDR1 SGHTA and CDR2 FQGNSA. The length of the CDR3 is 19 residues. Between the trimmed V and J ends, which lost 1 base and 0 bases, there was a span of 16 bases. The CDR3 protein is CASSLVRGLQSSYNSPLHF. CDR3 nucleotides: TGTGCCAGCAGCTTAGTCAGGGGATTACAAAGCTCCTATAATTCACCCCTCCACTTT.

The chain recombines TRBV2 with TRBJ1-1; D is unclear. V was clipped by 4 bases and J by 1 base, with 7 bases between them. The CDR3 consists of 13 residues. Germline V lookup: CDR1 SNHLY, CDR2 FYNNEI. The CDR3 here is CASSARWNTEAFF. DNA for the CDR3: TGTGCCAGCAGTGCTCGGTGGAACACTGAAGCTTTCTTT.

V usage is TRBV6-2 or TRBV6-3 and J usage is TRBJ1-2; 7 bases are a match to TRBD1. The germline V gene encodes CDR1 MNHEY and CDR2 SVGEGT. V shed 5 bases and J 3 bases; nucleotides not matched to a gene: 0. This CDR3 comprises 12 residues. The CDR3 bases are TGTGCCAGCAGTCAGGGGGACTATGGCTACACCTTC. This translates into CASSQGDYGYTF.

CDR3 residues: CASSLVSGSDEQFF. In DNA, the CDR3 is TGTGCCAGCAGCTTAGTTTCAGGGTCGGATGAGCAGTTCTTC. The gene calls are TRBV7-2 and TRBJ2-1; the D gene is possibly TRBD1 (5 bases). The CDR3 runs 14 residues. Germline loops: CDR1 SGHTA, CDR2 FQGNSA. Trimming pared 1 base from V and 8 bases from J, leaving 12 bases between.

There are a few counts of this clone. This chain joins TRBV19 and TRBJ1-4, with 8 bases lining up with TRBD1. The V gene end was trimmed by 3 bases and the J gene end by 0 bases; junction bases not matched to a gene: 9. Germline V CDR1 and CDR2: LNHDA, SQIVND (reference sequence). The CDR3 sequence is 18 residues long. The CDR3 reads CASSMERGTGATNEKLFF. In DNA form, the CDR3 reads TGTGCCAGTAGTATGGAGAGGGGGACAGGTGCAACTAATGAAAAACTGTTTTTT.

V usage is TRBV29-1 and J usage is TRBJ1-3; possibly TRBD1 for D (5 bases). There are 14 residues in the CDR3. Germline loops: CDR1 SQVTM, CDR2 ANQGSEA. Trimming stripped 3 bases from V and 1 base from J, with 10 bases between. CDR3 residues: CSVDPSGSGNTIYF. The CDR3 region has the DNA TGCAGCGTTGATCCGTCAGGGTCTGGAAACACCATATATTTT.

The J gene is TRBJ1-1, the V gene TRBV29-1; 9 positions agree with TRBD1. CDR3 length equals 15 residues. V lost 0 bases, J lost 10 bases, and 12 bases stayed unmatched. Germline V gives CDR1 SQVTM, CDR2 ANQGSEA. CDR3 sequence (DNA): TGCAGCGTTGAAGATTCGGGTAGACAGGGGGACGGAGCTTTCTTT. The encoded protein is CSVEDSGRQGDGAFF.

This rearrangement joins TRBV10-2 to TRBJ1-4; D may be TRBD1 (6 bases). CDR1 is WSHSY, CDR2 SAAADI, per germline. The CDR3 runs to 14 residues. Trimming took 6 bases from V and 7 from J, leaving 15 bases between them. The CDR3 DNA sequence: TGCGCCAGCAGGAACAGGGAGATAAGTGAAAAACTGTTTTTT. Translation: CASRNREISEKLFF.

This chain connects TRBV18 to TRBJ2-3, with D uncertain. The germline gives CDR1 KGHSH, CDR2 LQKENI. This CDR3 region has 13 residues. V shed 2 bases and J shed 4 bases, with 7 bases lying between them. The DNA for the CDR3 is TGTGCCAGCTCACCAAAACTCGCAGATACGCAGTATTTT. Protein product: CASSPKLADTQYF.

The chain recombines TRBV7-3 with TRBJ2-5, with a weak D call TRBD2 (6 bases). The CDR3 totals 15 residues. Germline V gene lookup returns CDR1 SGHTA and CDR2 FQGTGA. V lost 1 base and J 5 bases, leaving 14 bases between the germline ends. This chain's CDR3 is CASSLMGREGETQYF. CDR3 nucleotide sequence: TGTGCCAGCAGCTTAATGGGGCGGGAAGGGGAGACCCAGTACTTC.

The chain recombines TRBV19 with TRBJ1-1; D is possibly TRBD1 (5 bases). The CDR3 contains 15 residues. CDR1 is LNHDA and CDR2 is SQIVND in the germline V gene (reference sequence). Between the trimmed V and J ends, which lost 5 bases and 4 bases, there was a span of 17 bases. CDR3 region: CASSSGLPGGTEAFF. CDR3 sequence (DNA): TGTGCCAGTAGTTCGGGACTCCCCGGTGGCACTGAAGCTTTCTTT.

This clone has a single count. This chain connects TRBV5-4 to TRBJ1-2, with D perhaps matching TRBD1 (5 bases). With 0 bases removed from V and 4 bases from J, the gap between germline ends came to 13 bases. The CDR3 has 15 residues. Germline V gene lookup returns CDR1 SGHNT and CDR2 YYREEE (reference sequence). CDR3 region: CASSLAGEGIYGYTF. In nucleotides, the CDR3 is TGTGCCAGCAGCTTGGCCGGGGAGGGGATCTATGGCTACACCTTC.

The J gene is TRBJ2-4, the V gene TRBV6-5; D ambiguous. V was shortened by 5 bases and J by 3 bases, with 8 bases between the two germline ends. The CDR3 loop spans 13 amino acids. Germline V gene data show CDR1 as MNHEY and CDR2 as SVGAGI. The CDR3 is CASSPLNKNIQYF. CDR3 bases: TGTGCCAGCAGTCCCCTAAACAAAAACATTCAGTACTTC.

This chain uses TRBV9 with TRBJ2-1; 9 bases line up with TRBD1. From germline, CDR1 is SGDLS and CDR2 YYNGEE. The junction had 2 bases not matched to a gene; V was cut back by 0 bases and J by 1 base. This CDR3 comprises 16 residues. In DNA form, the CDR3 reads TGTGCCAGCAGCGTAGGCGGGACAGGGTCCTACAATGAGCAGTTCTTC. Protein product: CASSVGGTGSYNEQFF.

This clone was seen just once. The CDR3 reads CASSQGGRGYGYTF. CDR3 DNA: TGTGCCAGCAGCCAAGGGGGCAGGGGCTATGGCTACACCTTC. The chain employs TRBV14 and TRBJ1-2; D might be TRBD1 (6 bases). Germline V gene data show CDR1 as SGHDN and CDR2 as FVKESK. The germline V and J ends were trimmed by 1 base and 4 bases, with 10 bases remaining between them. The CDR3 is made up of 14 amino acids.

This chain joins TRBV9 and TRBJ2-2, with D possibly TRBD2 on 5 matching bases. The V end lost 5 bases, the J end lost 1 base, and 12 bases lay between the germline ends. The CDR3 loop spans 15 amino acids. Germline CDR1 and CDR2: SGDLS and YYNGEE. CDR3 region: CASRASLLNTGELFF. The CDR3 coding sequence is TGTGCCAGCAGGGCTAGCCTTTTGAACACCGGGGAGCTGTTTTTT.

The chain joins TRBV5-8 to TRBJ2-3; D may be TRBD1 (6 bases). The ends were cut back, 5 bases at V and 0 bases at J, with 10 bases in the middle. The V gene's germline CDR1 is SGHTS and CDR2 YDEGEE. The CDR3 is 14 amino acids. The CDR3 sequence is CASSRTASTDTQYF. The CDR3 DNA sequence: TGTGCCAGCAGTCGGACAGCTAGCACAGATACGCAGTATTTT.

This clone was detected only a few times. The chain links TRBV9 to TRBJ1-1; 9 bases agree with TRBD1. With 8 bases clipped from V and 0 bases from J, the junction kept 2 bases outside the gene matches. This CDR3 is built from 13 residues. Germline V gives CDR1 SGDLS, CDR2 YYNGEE. The DNA for the CDR3 is TGTGCCAGACAGGGGGCGGTGAACACTGAAGCTTTCTTT. The encoded protein is CARQGAVNTEAFF.